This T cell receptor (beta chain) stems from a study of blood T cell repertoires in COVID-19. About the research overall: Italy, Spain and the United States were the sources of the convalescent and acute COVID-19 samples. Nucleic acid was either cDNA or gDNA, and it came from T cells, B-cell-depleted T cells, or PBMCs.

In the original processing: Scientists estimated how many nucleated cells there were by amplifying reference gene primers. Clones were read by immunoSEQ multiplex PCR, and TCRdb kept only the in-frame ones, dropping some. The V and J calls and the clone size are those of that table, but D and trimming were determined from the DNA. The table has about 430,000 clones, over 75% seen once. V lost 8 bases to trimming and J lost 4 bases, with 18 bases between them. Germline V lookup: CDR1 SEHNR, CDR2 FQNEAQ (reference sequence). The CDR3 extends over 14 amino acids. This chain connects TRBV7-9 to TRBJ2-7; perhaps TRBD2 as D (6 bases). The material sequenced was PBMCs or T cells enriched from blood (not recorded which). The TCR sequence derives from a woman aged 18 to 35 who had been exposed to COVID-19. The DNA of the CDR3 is TGTGCCAGCTCCTCCGGAGGGGCAGTGTACGAGCAGTACTTC. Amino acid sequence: CASSSGGAVYEQYF.